This is a list of T cell receptor beta chains from one sample in a study of shared clonotypes between healthy human individuals. The data were produced by immunoSEQ multiplex PCR, yet TCRdb's version contains in-frame clones alone and is incomplete. Here the sample spans about 460,000 clones, 75% to 80% being singletons. Sequencing input: PBMCs. These receptors were collected from a woman in her forties in good health. Some clones in this sample may be carry-over from other donors' samples. Both conserved end residues are part of each CDR3. Each record gives: V gene, J gene, clone size, D gene, CDR3 protein, CDR3 DNA. A D gene is named only where the DNA matches it firmly. Size is omitted from some rows. Given values are once, few, many or a class for expanded clones.

TRBV20-1	TRBJ2-5	.	TRBD2	CSAGRETQYF	TGCAGTGCCGGGAGGGAGACCCAGTACTTC
TRBV4-3	TRBJ2-5	.	TRBD2	CASSGLEETQYF	TGCGCCAGCAGTGGACTAGAAGAGACCCAGTACTTC
TRBV5-1	TRBJ2-7	.	.	CASSLGRNSYEQYF	TGCGCCAGCAGCTTGGGACGTAACTCCTACGAGCAGTACTTC
TRBV7-9	TRBJ2-3	.	TRBD2	CASSSSGRNPTDTQYF	TGTGCCAGCAGCTCTAGCGGGAGGAACCCCACAGATACGCAGTATTTT
TRBV13	TRBJ2-3	.	TRBD1	CASSVGQGEDTQYF	TGTGCCAGCAGCGTGGGACAGGGGGAAGATACGCAGTATTTT
TRBV27	TRBJ1-1	.	TRBD1	CASSLVGGNTEAFF	TGTGCCAGCAGTTTAGTAGGGGGCAACACTGAAGCTTTCTTT
TRBV7-2	TRBJ2-7	.	.	CASSQDGTSSYEQYF	TGTGCCAGCAGCCAAGACGGGACATCCTCCTACGAGCAGTACTTC
TRBV7-8	TRBJ1-5	.	.	CASSLVGRVDQPQHF	TGTGCCAGCAGCTTAGTTGGCAGGGTCGATCAGCCCCAGCATTTT
TRBV29-1	TRBJ2-1	.	.	CSAWEVAKNGQFF	TGCAGCGCCTGGGAAGTAGCGAAAAATGGGCAGTTCTTC
TRBV7-3	TRBJ1-1	.	.	CASIWTANTEAFF	TGTGCCAGCATATGGACAGCGAACACTGAAGCTTTCTTT
TRBV19	TRBJ2-7	.	.	CASSIVGSSYEQYF	TGTGCCAGTAGTATAGTTGGGAGCTCCTACGAGCAGTACTTC
TRBV11-2	TRBJ2-2	.	.	CASSSLSGRELFF	TGTGCCAGCAGCTCGCTCTCGGGCCGGGAGCTGTTTTTT
TRBV5-4	TRBJ2-7	.	.	CASSFVGSSYEQYF	TGTGCCAGCAGCTTCGTTGGTTCCTCCTACGAGCAGTACTTC
TRBV12-5	TRBJ1-1	.	.	CASAVGSGAEAFF	TGTGCTAGTGCCGTGGGTTCGGGGGCTGAAGCTTTCTTT
TRBV7-9	TRBJ1-4	.	.	CASSIGQPRNAELFF	TGTGCCAGCAGCATCGGACAGCCACGCAATGCGGAACTGTTTTTT
TRBV6-1	TRBJ2-4	.	.	CASSVTKNIQYF	TGTGCCAGCAGTGTAACCAAAAACATTCAGTACTTC
TRBV12-2	TRBJ1-1	once	.	CASPDEAFF	TGTGCAAGCCCCGATGAAGCTTTCTTT
TRBV29-1	TRBJ2-7	.	.	CSVGGEIGTYEQYF	TGCAGCGTTGGGGGGGAAATCGGGACATACGAGCAGTACTTC
TRBV14	TRBJ2-1	.	.	CASSRGFEQFF	TGTGCCAGCAGCCGGGGGTTTGAGCAGTTCTTC
TRBV25-1	TRBJ2-5	.	.	CASSEFPARGGETQYF	TGTGCCAGCAGTGAATTCCCAGCCAGGGGTGGAGAGACCCAGTACTTC
TRBV6-5	TRBJ2-5	once	TRBD1	CASSYYTGTGMETQYF	TGTGCCAGCAGTTACTACACCGGGACAGGGATGGAGACCCAGTACTTC